This is a list of T cell receptor beta chains from one sample in a study of OX40 agonist ivuxolimab in advanced cancers. Sequenced by immunoSEQ multiplex PCR; TCRdb stores in-frame clones only, minus some. The sample lists about 96,000 clones; less than 95% were seen once. The sequences come from CD4+ or CD8+ T cells sorted from blood, collected in a trial of the OX40 agonist ivuxolimab. The receptor set was obtained from an adult with an advanced solid tumor such as melanoma, head and neck, liver or kidney cancer. The CDR3 runs from the conserved cysteine through the conserved F or W. A D gene is named only where the DNA matches it firmly. Part of the rows lack a size; the others show once, few, many or a class for expanded clones.

cdr3_nt	cdr3_aa	j_call	v_call	clone_size	d_call
TGTGCCAGCAGCCGTCCGGGACAAGCAACCTACGAGCAGTACTTC	CASSRPGQATYEQYF	TRBJ2-7	TRBV11-3	NA	NA
TGTGCCAGCAGCCACTCTAAAGCGGGAGGGCGGGAGACCCAGTACTTC	CASSHSKAGGRETQYF	TRBJ2-5	TRBV28	NA	TRBD2
TGTGCCAGCAGTTTATTTCGGGCTAGCGGGTACAATGAGCAGTTCTTC	CASSLFRASGYNEQFF	TRBJ2-1	TRBV28	NA	TRBD2
TGTGCCAGCAGCTCTCAGGGGGGGATCAATCAGCCCCAGCATTTT	CASSSQGGINQPQHF	TRBJ1-5	TRBV7-2	NA	TRBD1
TGTGCCAGCTCACCGGGGACAGGGGTGAACTATGGCTACACCTTC	CASSPGTGVNYGYTF	TRBJ1-2	TRBV18	NA	TRBD1
TGTGCCAGCAGCTTAGGCAGGGCAGGGCAGGAGACCCAGTACTTC	CASSLGRAGQETQYF	TRBJ2-5	TRBV11-3	NA	NA
TGTGCCAGCAGTTTATTCCGGGAGGGCCTCAATGAGCAGTTCTTC	CASSLFREGLNEQFF	TRBJ2-1	TRBV27	NA	TRBD2
TGTGCCAGCAGCGGAGATTATCAGCCCCAGCATTTT	CASSGDYQPQHF	TRBJ1-5	TRBV2	NA	NA
TGTGCCAGCAGCCAAGAGGGGACTGGAGGCACAGATACGCAGTATTTT	CASSQEGTGGTDTQYF	TRBJ2-3	TRBV4-2	NA	NA
TGTGCCAGCAGCCAACAAGGACAGACCTATGGCTACACCTTC	CASSQQGQTYGYTF	TRBJ1-2	TRBV14	NA	NA
TGTGCCAGCAGCCCAGGCAGGGAGGCCCTCCACGAGCAGTACTTC	CASSPGREALHEQYF	TRBJ2-7	TRBV7-8	NA	NA
TGTGCCAGCAGTGAAGCTTACGGGAATTCACCCCTCCACTTT	CASSEAYGNSPLHF	TRBJ1-6	TRBV2	NA	NA
TGTGCCAGCAGTTTCGCCCAGGGGACAGGCGGACTAGCGGGCACCTACAATGAGCAGTTCTTC	CASSFAQGTGGLAGTYNEQFF	TRBJ2-1	TRBV6-7	NA	TRBD2
TGCAGCGTTGGCAGGGTGGCGGAGACCCAGTACTTC	CSVGRVAETQYF	TRBJ2-5	TRBV29-1	NA	NA
TGTGCCAGCAGGACCGTGGACGGGGATCAGGGCTACACCTTC	CASRTVDGDQGYTF	TRBJ1-2	TRBV28	NA	NA
TGTGCCAGCAGCGTGACTGTCACAGATACGCAGTATTTT	CASSVTVTDTQYF	TRBJ2-3	TRBV9	NA	NA
TGTGCCAGCAGCGAAAGGACAGGGGCGAACACCGGGGAGCTGTTTTTT	CASSERTGANTGELFF	TRBJ2-2	TRBV9	NA	TRBD1
TGTGCCAGCAGCTTTGGGGGACTAGCGGAAGAGACCCAGTACTTC	CASSFGGLAEETQYF	TRBJ2-5	TRBV7-3	NA	TRBD2
TGTGCCAGCAGCCGGTACAGGGGTTTAGGAGAGACCCAGTACTTC	CASSRYRGLGETQYF	TRBJ2-5	TRBV7-2	NA	TRBD1
TGTGCCTGGACAGGACTCTACTACGGCTACACCTTC	CAWTGLYYGYTF	TRBJ1-2	TRBV30	NA	NA
TGTGCCAGCAGTGGTAGGGGGTCTCGGGGCGGCTACACCTTC	CASSGRGSRGGYTF	TRBJ1-2	TRBV6-1	NA	NA
TGTGCCAGCAGCGCACTAGCGGGGATCAGCACAGATACGCAGTATTTT	CASSALAGISTDTQYF	TRBJ2-3	TRBV11-3	once	TRBD2